These 10 T cell receptor beta chains were sequenced from one sample in a study of shared clonotypes between healthy human individuals. Naivety among CD8 cells was defined by CD45RO negativity and positive CCR7 selection, thereby excluding terminally differentiated effector memory CD45RA+ cells. The method was immunoSEQ multiplex PCR; TCRdb's version includes in-frame clones alone and lacks a portion of them. Found here are around 700,000 clones, about 90% of them singletons; the top ten hold 24%. The specimen was naive CD8+ T cells sorted from blood. These receptors came from a man aged 30 to 45 in good health.

This clone was seen only once. This chain connects TRBV5-1 to TRBJ2-1, with D perhaps matching TRBD1 or TRBD2 (6 bases each). CDR3 length: 17 residues. With 6 bases removed from V and 0 bases from J, the gap between germline ends came to 19 bases. Germline V gene lookup returns CDR1 SGHRS and CDR2 YFSETQ. The CDR3 spells CASILGASASSYNEQFF. In DNA, the CDR3 is TGCGCCAGCATCCTGGGGGCTAGCGCGAGCTCCTACAATGAGCAGTTCTTC.

This CDR3 reads CASSFPPAGAFDEQYF. In DNA form, the CDR3 reads TGCGCCAGCAGCTTCCCCCCGGCAGGGGCCTTCGACGAGCAGTACTTC. The chain is built from TRBV5-1 and TRBJ2-7; possible D gene TRBD1, 6 bases. This CDR3 has 16 amino acids. The V end lost 2 bases, the J end lost 5 bases, and 20 bases lay between the germline ends. Germline-derived CDR1 and CDR2 are SGHRS and YFSETQ.

The chain is built from TRBV19 and TRBJ2-1, with D maybe TRBD2 (7 bases). Germline CDR1 and CDR2: LNHDA and SQIVND (reference sequence). The CDR3 totals 15 residues. V gave up 3 bases and J gave up 4 bases, with 13 bases separating them. The DNA for the CDR3 is TGTGCCAGTAGTATGGCCCGGGGGGCATACAATGAGCAGTTCTTC. As protein: CASSMARGAYNEQFF.

The CDR3 spells CATSVDRGSGNTIYF. The CDR3 DNA sequence: TGTGCCACCAGCGTAGACAGGGGGTCCGGAAACACCATATATTTT. This chain connects TRBV15 to TRBJ1-3, with TRBD1 identical over 9 bases. The trim removed 5 bases at V and 4 bases at J, leaving 6 bases unmatched. This CDR3 contains 15 residues. The germline CDR1 and CDR2 sequences are LNHNV and YYDKDF (reference sequence).

The chain joins TRBV27 to TRBJ2-2; D ambiguous. CDR1 MNHEY and CDR2 SMNVEV come from the germline V gene (reference sequence). The V end lost 4 bases, the J end lost 3 bases, and 9 bases lay between the germline ends. This CDR3 is built from 14 residues. The CDR3 nucleotides read TGTGCCAGCAGTTACTCGTCCTACACCGGGGAGCTGTTTTTT. Its protein is CASSYSSYTGELFF.

The chain has TRBV11-2 and TRBJ2-7, with D perhaps being TRBD1 or TRBD2 (6 bases each). Trimming shortened V by 1 base and J by 7 bases, and 17 bases separated the two germline ends. The CDR3 is 15 amino acids. Germline-derived CDR1 and CDR2 are SGHAT and FQNNGV. CDR3 nucleotides: TGTGCCAGCAGCTTAGTTTTTCGGGGGCGGGAAGAGCAGTACTTC. It specifies CASSLVFRGREEQYF.

The chain joins TRBV6-5 to TRBJ2-1; 7 nucleotides align to TRBD2. Looked up from germline, CDR1 is MNHEY and CDR2 is SVGAGI. V lost 6 bases and J lost 4; bases outside the gene matches: 9. This CDR3 has 15 residues. CDR3 bases: TGTGCCAGCAGCCCAACCTCGGGACTATACAATGAGCAGTTCTTC. Its protein product is CASSPTSGLYNEQFF.

Points on this clone: Other DNA sequences in the sample encode the same CDR3. The chain combines TRBV13 with TRBJ2-7; D is ambiguous. The CDR3 contains 11 residues. Trimming stripped 4 bases from V and 3 bases from J, with 4 bases between. The germline gives CDR1 PRHDT, CDR2 FYEKMQ (reference sequence). CDR3 bases: TGTGCCAGCAGCTCCAGCTACGAGCAGTACTTC. This encodes CASSSSYEQYF. Looking up the rest from reference TRBV13 and TRBJ2-7 gives the full variable domain: AAGVIQSPRHLIKEKRETATLKCYPIPRHDTVYWYQQGPGQDPQFLISFYEKMQSDKGSIPDRFSAQQFSDYHSELNMSSLELGDSALYFCASSSSYEQYFGPGTRLTVT.

The chain links TRBV7-9 to TRBJ1-1; the D gene is possibly TRBD1 (5 bases). Trimming stripped 5 bases from V and 0 bases from J, with 16 bases between. Germline V gene sequence: CDR1 SEHNR, CDR2 FQNEAQ (reference sequence). The CDR3 runs 16 residues. DNA for the CDR3: TGTGCCAGCAGCCCCACCCGGGGCTCTATGAACACTGAAGCTTTCTTT. Residues: CASSPTRGSMNTEAFF.

Remarks on this clone: Other DNA sequences in the same sample also yield this CDR3. The V and J genes are TRBV27 and TRBJ2-1; 8 bases align to TRBD1. This CDR3 is built from 15 residues. Germline CDR1 reads MNHEY; CDR2 reads SMNVEV (reference sequence). The trim removed 4 bases at V and 0 bases at J, leaving 2 bases unmatched. Here the CDR3 DNA reads TGTGCCAGCAGTTGGGACAGGAGCTCCTACAATGAGCAGTTCTTC. As protein: CASSWDRSSYNEQFF.